This TCR beta chain emerged from a study of blood T cell repertoires in COVID-19. Study at large: Spain, Italy and the United States supplied samples that represented acute and convalescent COVID-19. T cells, B-cell-depleted T cells, or PBMCs supplied cDNA or gDNA.

Authors' data handling: By means of reference gene primer amplification, nucleated cell counts were estimated. Assay: immunoSEQ multiplex PCR; the TCRdb copy retains only in-frame clones and omits some. The D gene and trimming were derived from the DNA, and the V and J assignments and clone size from that table. The data show more than 95,000 clones, roughly 90% seen once. About this clone itself: The germline gene is not matched at one end of the junction; a read error may be the cause.

The CDR3 is made up of 15 amino acids. In germline, CDR1 is SGHAT, CDR2 FQNNGV. Material for sequencing was peripheral blood. The origin of this receptor is a middle-aged man with acute or convalescent COVID-19. The V call is TRBV11-2, the J call TRBJ1-3; tentatively, D is TRBD1 (6 bases). In DNA, the CDR3 is TGTGCCAGCAGCGTAGACAGGTTCTCTGGAAACACCATATATTTT. It encodes CASSVDRFSGNTIYF.